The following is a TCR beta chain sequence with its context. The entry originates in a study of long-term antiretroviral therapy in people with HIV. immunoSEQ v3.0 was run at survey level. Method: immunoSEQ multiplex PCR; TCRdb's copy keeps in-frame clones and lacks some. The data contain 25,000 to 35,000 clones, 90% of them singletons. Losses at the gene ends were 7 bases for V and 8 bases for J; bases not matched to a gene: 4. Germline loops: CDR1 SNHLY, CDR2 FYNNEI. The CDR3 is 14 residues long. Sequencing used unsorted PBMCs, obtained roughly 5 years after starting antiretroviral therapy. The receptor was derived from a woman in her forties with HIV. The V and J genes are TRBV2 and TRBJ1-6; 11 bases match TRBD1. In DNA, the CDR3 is TGTGCCAGCAACGGACAGGGGGCGGATTCACCCCTCCACTTT. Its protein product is CASNGQGADSPLHF.